Below, 7 T cell receptor beta chains from the same sample are listed, as sequenced in a study of cytomegalovirus exposure and HLA in healthy donors. This PCR relied on a set of 60 Vbeta primers and 13 Jbeta primers. TCRdb keeps only in-frame clones here, not all; method: immunoSEQ multiplex PCR. Its clone listing holds 95,000 to 150,000 clones. Specimen: PBMCs. These receptors all come from a man aged 18 to 30 in good health and CMV-seronegative.

The chain couples TRBV30 to TRBJ2-1, with TRBD2 matching over 10 bases. CDR3 size: 15 residues. After removal of 1 base from V and 8 bases from J, the junction contained 8 bases not matched to a gene. Germline CDR1 is GTSNPN and CDR2 is SVGIG (reference sequence). This CDR3 is CAWSEDQRGGDEQFF. CDR3 nucleotide sequence: TGTGCCTGGAGTGAGGATCAGCGGGGGGGCGATGAGCAGTTCTTC.

The chain couples TRBV4-1 to TRBJ2-3, with TRBD1 identical over 8 bases. After removal of 4 bases from V and 0 bases from J, the junction contained 3 bases not matched to a gene. The CDR3 sequence is 15 residues long. The germline V gene encodes CDR1 MGHRA and CDR2 YSYEKL. The CDR3 region is CASSLDRGSTDTQYF. Written as DNA, the CDR3 is TGCGCCAGCAGCCTTGACAGGGGTAGCACAGATACGCAGTATTTT.

The chain is built from TRBV4-1 and TRBJ1-2; possibly TRBD1 for D (5 bases). The CDR3 is 14 residues long. V gave up 3 bases and J gave up 2 bases, with 10 bases separating them. Germline loops: CDR1 MGHRA, CDR2 YSYEKL. This CDR3 is CASSHHDRNYGYTF. In nucleotides, the CDR3 is TGCGCCAGCAGCCACCATGACAGAAACTATGGCTACACCTTC.

The chain is built from TRBV19 and TRBJ2-4; 7 nucleotides agree with TRBD1. The germline CDR1 and CDR2 sequences are LNHDA and SQIVND (reference sequence). This CDR3 contains 18 residues. J was trimmed by 6 bases and V by 2 bases; bases with no gene match: 16. The CDR3: CASSIKRTGQAGGNIQYF. In DNA, the CDR3 is TGTGCCAGTAGTATAAAACGAACAGGTCAAGCAGGGGGAAACATTCAGTACTTC.

The chain is built from TRBV9 and TRBJ2-7; 8 nucleotides agree with TRBD2. CDR1 is SGDLS, CDR2 YYNGEE, per germline. Unmatched junction bases numbered 4, after V lost 2 bases and J lost 3 bases. The CDR3 totals 14 residues. The CDR3 nucleotides read TGTGCCAGCAGCGTTAGCGGGGATCTCTACGAGCAGTACTTC. Translation gives CASSVSGDLYEQYF. Supplemented by reference TRBV9 and TRBJ2-7, the full variable domain reads DSGVTQTPKHLITATGQRVTLRCSPRSGDLSVYWYQQSLDQGLQFLIQYYNGEERAKGNILERFSAQQFPDLHSELNLSSLELGDSALYFCASSVSGDLYEQYFGPGTRLTVT.

The chain has TRBV28 and TRBJ2-5; D perhaps matches TRBD1 (5 bases). V shed 3 bases and J shed 1 base, with 15 bases lying between them. The CDR3 has 16 amino acids. The germline V gene has CDR1 MDHEN and CDR2 SYDVKM. In DNA form, the CDR3 reads TGTGCCAGCAGTTTTCTAAAGACAGATACCCAAGAGACCCAGTACTTC. Its protein is CASSFLKTDTQETQYF.

V is TRBV7-9 and J is TRBJ1-1; D is unclear. Germline V lookup: CDR1 SEHNR, CDR2 FQNEAQ (reference sequence). The germline V and J ends were trimmed by 5 bases and 11 bases, with 24 bases remaining between them. This CDR3 comprises 15 residues. The CDR3 reads CASSPLTQPSGEAFF. DNA for the CDR3: TGTGCCAGCAGCCCCTTAACGCAGCCGTCTGGGGAGGCTTTCTTT. The whole variable domain, remainder taken from reference TRBV7-9 and TRBJ1-1, is DTGVSQNPRHKITKRGQNVTFRCDPISEHNRLYWYRQTLGQGPEFLTYFQNEAQLEKSRLLSDRFSAERPKGSFSTLEIQRTEQGDSAMYLCASSPLTQPSGEAFFGQGTRLTVV.